These 4 T cell receptor beta chains were all obtained from the same sample, sequenced in a study of blood T cells in healthy people across ages. The second PCR ran about 6 to 12 cycles with a sample-barcoded 5' primer and J-beta primers. TCRdb re-called the 5' RACE reads through MiXCR, storing one row per CDR3 protein. The table shows about 700,000 distinct CDR3 sequences, with less than 40% occurring only once. The sequenced material came from blood. The source is a woman of 80 years or more in good health.

The chain's CDR3 is CASSLDRIFNQPQHF. The DNA for the CDR3 is TGTGCCAGCAGCTTAGACAGAATCTTCAATCAGCCCCAGCATTTT. The V and J genes are TRBV7-8 and TRBJ1-5; D gene unclear. Germline lookup yields CDR1 SGHVS and CDR2 FQNEAQ. The CDR3 is 15 amino acids. Trimming took off 1 base at V and 3 bases at J, with 10 bases between the two ends.

This chain links TRBV4-1 with TRBJ2-7, with D perhaps given as TRBD1 or TRBD2 (7 bases each). Germline V gives CDR1 MGHRA, CDR2 YSYEKL. The length of the CDR3 is 14 residues. Trimming stripped 4 bases from V and 5 bases from J, with 15 bases between. CDR3 sequence reads: CASSPWGGGDEQYF. Here the CDR3 DNA reads TGCGCCAGCAGCCCCTGGGGAGGGGGCGACGAGCAGTACTTC.

The sample holds many counts of this clonotype. The chain combines TRBV7-2 with TRBJ2-3, with D hard to call. This CDR3 is built from 16 residues. Germline V gene lookup returns CDR1 SGHTA and CDR2 FQGNSA. The V and J ends lost 5 bases and 1 base respectively, with 16 bases between them. This CDR3 is CASSLGPQSRTDTQYF. CDR3 in DNA: TGTGCCAGCAGCCTCGGGCCCCAATCCCGCACAGATACGCAGTATTTT.

Concerning this clonotype: A much larger clone lies one base from this, so it may be a read error. This chain joins TRBV20-1 and TRBJ2-1, with 14 bases aligning to TRBD2. The CDR3 consists of 16 residues. The germline CDR1 and CDR2 sequences are DFQATT and SNEGSKA (reference sequence). DNA for the CDR3: TGCTGTGCTAGAGATTCGGGACTAGCGGGGGAACCCGAGCAGTTCTTC. Protein product: CCARDSGLAGEPEQFF.